This T cell receptor beta chain is from a study of beta chain features in type 1 diabetes. The sequenced template was cDNA made from the entire isolated RNA. TCRdb keeps only in-frame clones here, not all; method: immunoSEQ multiplex PCR. Altogether some 270,000 clones are present, 11% to 15% being singletons, with the ten largest covering around 0.03%. V shed 6 bases and J 8 bases; nucleotides not matched to a gene: 8. The germline gives CDR1 MNHEY, CDR2 SVGAGI. The CDR3 is 13 amino acids. This clone was observed a handful of times. Its specificity is unknown. Study outcomes and limitations: In cDNA sequencing, cells with high TCR expression could be over-represented. Within patients, naive, central memory and Treg TCRB repertoires seemed more similar than within healthy donors. Type 1 diabetes patients showed a moderate but significant shortening of TCRB CDR3s in all four CD4+ subsets.

The TCR originated in a woman between 35 and 50 years old in good health. This chain joins TRBV6-5 and TRBJ1-2, with 8 positions matching TRBD1. The material sequenced was naive CD4+ T cells from blood. The CDR3 region is CASSRGQGGGYTF. In DNA form, the CDR3 reads TGTGCCAGCAGCCGCGGACAGGGCGGCGGCTACACCTTC.